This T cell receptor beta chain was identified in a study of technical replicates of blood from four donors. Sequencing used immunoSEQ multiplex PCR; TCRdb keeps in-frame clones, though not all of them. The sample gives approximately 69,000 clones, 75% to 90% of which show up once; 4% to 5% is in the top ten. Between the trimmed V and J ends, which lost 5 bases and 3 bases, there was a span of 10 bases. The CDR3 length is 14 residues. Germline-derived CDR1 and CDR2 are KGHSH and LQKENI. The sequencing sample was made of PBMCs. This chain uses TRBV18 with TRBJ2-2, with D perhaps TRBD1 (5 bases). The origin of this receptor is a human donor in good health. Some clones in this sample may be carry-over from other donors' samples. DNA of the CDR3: TGTGCCAGCTCATTCAGGGTGGACACCGGGGAGCTGTTTTTT. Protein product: CASSFRVDTGELFF.